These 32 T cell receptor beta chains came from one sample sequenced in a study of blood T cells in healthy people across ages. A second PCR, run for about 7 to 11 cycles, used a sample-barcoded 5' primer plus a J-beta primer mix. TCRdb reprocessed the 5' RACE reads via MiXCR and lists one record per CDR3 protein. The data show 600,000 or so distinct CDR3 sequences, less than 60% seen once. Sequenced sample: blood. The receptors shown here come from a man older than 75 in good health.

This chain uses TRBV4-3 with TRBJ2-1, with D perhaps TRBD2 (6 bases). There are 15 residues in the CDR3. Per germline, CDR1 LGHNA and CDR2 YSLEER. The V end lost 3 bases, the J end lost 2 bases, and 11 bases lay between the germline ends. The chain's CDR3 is CASSQVPGAYNEQFF. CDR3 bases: TGCGCCAGCAGCCAGGTCCCGGGAGCCTACAATGAGCAGTTCTTC.

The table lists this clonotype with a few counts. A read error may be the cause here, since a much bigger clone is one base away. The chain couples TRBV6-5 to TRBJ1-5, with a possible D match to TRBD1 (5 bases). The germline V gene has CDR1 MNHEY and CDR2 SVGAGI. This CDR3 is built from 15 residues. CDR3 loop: CVSRTTGYSNQPQHF. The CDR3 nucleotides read TGTGTCAGCAGGACCACAGGATATAGCAATCAGCCCCAGCATTTT.

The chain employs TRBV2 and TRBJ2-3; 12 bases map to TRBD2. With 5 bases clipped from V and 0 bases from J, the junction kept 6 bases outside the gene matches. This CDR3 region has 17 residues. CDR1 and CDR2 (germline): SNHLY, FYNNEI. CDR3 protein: CASSRLAGGTSTDTQYF. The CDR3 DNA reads TGTGCCAGCAGTAGGCTAGCGGGAGGGACTAGCACAGATACGCAGTATTTT. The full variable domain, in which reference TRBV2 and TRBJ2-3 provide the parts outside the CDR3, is EPEVTQTPSHQVTQMGQEVILRCVPISNHLYFYWYRQILGQKVEFLVSFYNNEISEKSEIFDDQFSVERPDGSNFTLKIRSTKLEDSAMYFCASSRLAGGTSTDTQYFGPGTRLTVL.

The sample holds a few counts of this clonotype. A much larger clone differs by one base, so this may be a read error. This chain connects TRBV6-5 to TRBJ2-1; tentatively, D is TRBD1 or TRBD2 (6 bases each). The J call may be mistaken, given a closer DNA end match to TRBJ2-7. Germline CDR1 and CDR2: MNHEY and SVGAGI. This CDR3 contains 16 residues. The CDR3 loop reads CASSHGGGSSYNEQYF. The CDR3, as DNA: TGTGCCAGCAGCCACGGGGGCGGAAGCTCCTACAATGAGCAGTACTTC.

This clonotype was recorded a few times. As DNA, the CDR3 is TGTGCCATCAGTGATTATAACGAGCAGTACTTC. Amino acids: CAISDYNEQYF. The chain employs TRBV10-3 and TRBJ2-7; D uncertain. The V gene lost 3 bases and the J gene lost 5 bases, with 5 bases spanning the gap. Germline V gene sequence: CDR1 ENHRY, CDR2 SYGVKD. The CDR3 consists of 11 residues.

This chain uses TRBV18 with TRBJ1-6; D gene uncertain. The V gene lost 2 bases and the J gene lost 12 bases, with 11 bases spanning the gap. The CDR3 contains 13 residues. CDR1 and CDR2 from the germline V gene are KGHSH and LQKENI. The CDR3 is CASSPTREQPLHF. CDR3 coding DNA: TGTGCCAGCTCACCAACCCGGGAGCAACCCCTCCACTTT.

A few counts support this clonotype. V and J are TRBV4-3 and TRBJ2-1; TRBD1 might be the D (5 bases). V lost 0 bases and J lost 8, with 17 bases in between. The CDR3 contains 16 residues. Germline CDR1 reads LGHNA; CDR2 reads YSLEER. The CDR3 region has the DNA TGCGCCAGCAGCCAAGATCCGGACGGACATGTCGATGAGCAGTTCTTC. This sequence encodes CASSQDPDGHVDEQFF.

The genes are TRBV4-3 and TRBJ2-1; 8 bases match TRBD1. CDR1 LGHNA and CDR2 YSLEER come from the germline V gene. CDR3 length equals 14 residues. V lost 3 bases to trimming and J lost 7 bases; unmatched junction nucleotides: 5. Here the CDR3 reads CASSHLRGPNEQFF. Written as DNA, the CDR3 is TGCGCCAGCAGCCACCTCAGGGGGCCTAATGAGCAGTTCTTC.

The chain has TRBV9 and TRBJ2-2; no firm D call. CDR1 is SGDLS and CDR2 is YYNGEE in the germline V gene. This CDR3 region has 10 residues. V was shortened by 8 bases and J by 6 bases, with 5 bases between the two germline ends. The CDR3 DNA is TGTGCCAGTGGGGCCGGGGAGCTGTTTTTT. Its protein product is CASGAGELFF.

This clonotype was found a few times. The CDR3 DNA reads TGCAGTGCTCGCTGGGAGGGGAATCAGCCCCAGCATTTT. It encodes CSARWEGNQPQHF. The chain is built from TRBV20-1 and TRBJ1-5; possible D gene TRBD1, 5 bases. In germline, CDR1 is DFQATT, CDR2 SNEGSKA (reference sequence). With 5 bases removed from V and 4 bases from J, the gap between germline ends came to 12 bases. The CDR3 spans 13 residues.

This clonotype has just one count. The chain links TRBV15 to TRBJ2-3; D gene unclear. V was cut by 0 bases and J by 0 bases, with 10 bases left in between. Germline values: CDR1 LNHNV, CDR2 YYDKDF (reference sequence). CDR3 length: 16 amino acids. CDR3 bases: TGTGCCACCAGCAGAGATCCTAGACATAGCACAGATACGCAGTATTTT. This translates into CATSRDPRHSTDTQYF.

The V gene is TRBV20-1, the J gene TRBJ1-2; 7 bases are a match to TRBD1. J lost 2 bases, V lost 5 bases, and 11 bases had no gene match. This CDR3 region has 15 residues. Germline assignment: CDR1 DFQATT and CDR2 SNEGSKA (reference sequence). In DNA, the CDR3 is TGCAGTGCTCCCTTAGGGGGCGTAGGGAACTATGGCTACACCTTC. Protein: CSAPLGGVGNYGYTF.

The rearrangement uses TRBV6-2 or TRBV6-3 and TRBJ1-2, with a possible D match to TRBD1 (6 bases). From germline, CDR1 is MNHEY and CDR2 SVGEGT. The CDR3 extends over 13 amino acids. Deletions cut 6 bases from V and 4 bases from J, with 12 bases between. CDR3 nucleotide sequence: TGTGCCAGCAGCTCGACAGGACTCTATGGCTACACCTTC. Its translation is CASSSTGLYGYTF.

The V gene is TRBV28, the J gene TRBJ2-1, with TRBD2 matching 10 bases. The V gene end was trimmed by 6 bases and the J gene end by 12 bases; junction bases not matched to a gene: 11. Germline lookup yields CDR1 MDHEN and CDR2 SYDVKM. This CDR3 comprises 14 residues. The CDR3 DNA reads TGTGCCAGCAGAACTAGCGGGGCCACTAGGGGGCAGTTCTTC. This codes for CASRTSGATRGQFF.

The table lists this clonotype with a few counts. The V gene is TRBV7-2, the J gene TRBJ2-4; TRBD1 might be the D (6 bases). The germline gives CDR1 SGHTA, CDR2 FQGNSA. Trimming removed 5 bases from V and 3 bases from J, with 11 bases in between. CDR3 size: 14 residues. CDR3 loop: CASSLDRNKNIQYF. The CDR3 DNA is TGTGCCAGCAGCCTGGACAGAAACAAAAACATTCAGTACTTC.

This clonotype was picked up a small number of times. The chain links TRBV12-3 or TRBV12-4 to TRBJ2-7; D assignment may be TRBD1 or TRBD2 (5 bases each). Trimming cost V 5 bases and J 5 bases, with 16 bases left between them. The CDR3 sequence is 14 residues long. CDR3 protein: CASSPLMGTDEQYF. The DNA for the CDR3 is TGTGCCAGCAGTCCACTCATGGGGACGGACGAGCAGTACTTC.

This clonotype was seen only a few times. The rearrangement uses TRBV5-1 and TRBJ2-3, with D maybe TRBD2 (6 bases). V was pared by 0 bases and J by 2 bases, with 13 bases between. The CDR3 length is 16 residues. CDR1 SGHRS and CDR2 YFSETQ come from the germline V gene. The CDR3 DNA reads TGCGCCAGCAGCTTGGCCCGGGGGAGAGCCACAGATACGCAGTATTTT. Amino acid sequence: CASSLARGRATDTQYF.

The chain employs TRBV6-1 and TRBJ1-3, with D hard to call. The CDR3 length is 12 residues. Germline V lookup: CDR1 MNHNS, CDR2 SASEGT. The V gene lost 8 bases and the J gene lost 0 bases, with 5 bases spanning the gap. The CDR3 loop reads CASDNSGNTIYF. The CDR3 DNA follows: TGTGCCAGCGATAACTCTGGAAACACCATATATTTT.

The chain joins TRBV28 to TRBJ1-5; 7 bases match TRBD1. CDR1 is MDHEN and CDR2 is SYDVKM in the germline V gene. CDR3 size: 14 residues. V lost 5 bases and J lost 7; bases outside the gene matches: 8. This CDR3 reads CASSPTGFVQPQHF. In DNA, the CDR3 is TGTGCCAGCAGTCCGACAGGGTTCGTCCAGCCCCAGCATTTT.

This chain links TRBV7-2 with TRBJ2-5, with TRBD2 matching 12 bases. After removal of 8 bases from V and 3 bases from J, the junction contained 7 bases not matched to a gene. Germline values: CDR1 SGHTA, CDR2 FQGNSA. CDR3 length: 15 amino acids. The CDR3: CASSIRLAGEETQYF. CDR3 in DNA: TGTGCCAGCTCTATTCGACTAGCGGGAGAAGAGACCCAGTACTTC.

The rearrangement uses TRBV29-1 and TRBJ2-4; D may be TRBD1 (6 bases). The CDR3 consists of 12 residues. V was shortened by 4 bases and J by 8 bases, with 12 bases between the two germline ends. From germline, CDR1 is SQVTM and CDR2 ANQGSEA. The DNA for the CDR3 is TGCAGCGTTGGTCCCAGGGGCGACATTCAGTACTTC. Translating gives CSVGPRGDIQYF.

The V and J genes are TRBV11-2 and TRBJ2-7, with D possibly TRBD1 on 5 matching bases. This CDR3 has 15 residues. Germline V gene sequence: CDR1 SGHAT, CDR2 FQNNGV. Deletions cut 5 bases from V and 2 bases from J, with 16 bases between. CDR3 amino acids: CASSNPWGTAYEQYF. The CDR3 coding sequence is TGTGCCAGCAGCAACCCTTGGGGCACAGCCTACGAGCAGTACTTC.

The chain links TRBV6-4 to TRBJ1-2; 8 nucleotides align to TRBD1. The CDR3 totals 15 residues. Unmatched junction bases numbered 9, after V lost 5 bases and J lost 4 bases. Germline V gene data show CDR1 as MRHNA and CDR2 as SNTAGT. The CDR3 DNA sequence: TGTGCCAGCAGTCTTGAACAGGGGGTTACCTATGGCTACACCTTC. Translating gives CASSLEQGVTYGYTF.

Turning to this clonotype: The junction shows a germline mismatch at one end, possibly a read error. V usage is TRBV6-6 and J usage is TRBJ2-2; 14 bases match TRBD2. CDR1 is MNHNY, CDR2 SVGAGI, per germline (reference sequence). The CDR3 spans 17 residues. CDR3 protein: CASANEGLAGDFGELFF. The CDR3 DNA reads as TGTGCCAGCGCCAACGAGGGACTAGCGGGGGATTTCGGGGAACTGTTTTTT.

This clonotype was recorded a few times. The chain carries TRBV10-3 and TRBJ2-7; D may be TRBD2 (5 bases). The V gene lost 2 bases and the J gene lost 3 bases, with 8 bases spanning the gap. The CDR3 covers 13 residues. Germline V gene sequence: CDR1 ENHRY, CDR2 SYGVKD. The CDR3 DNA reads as TGTGCCATCAGTGAGCCTAGCAGCTACGAGCAGTACTTC. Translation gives CAISEPSSYEQYF.

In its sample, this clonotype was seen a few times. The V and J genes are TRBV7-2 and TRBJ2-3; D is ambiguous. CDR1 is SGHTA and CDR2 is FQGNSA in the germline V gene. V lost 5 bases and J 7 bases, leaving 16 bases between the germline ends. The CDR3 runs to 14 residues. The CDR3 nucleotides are TGTGCCAGCAGCGCAGATCCGGGCCCCTATACGCAGTATTTT. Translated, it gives CASSADPGPYTQYF.

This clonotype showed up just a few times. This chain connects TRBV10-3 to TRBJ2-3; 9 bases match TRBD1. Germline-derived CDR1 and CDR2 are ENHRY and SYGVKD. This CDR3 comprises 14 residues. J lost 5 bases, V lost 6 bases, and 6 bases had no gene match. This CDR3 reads CAISTTGGEDTQYF. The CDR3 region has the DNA TGTGCCATCAGCACGACAGGGGGTGAAGATACGCAGTATTTT.

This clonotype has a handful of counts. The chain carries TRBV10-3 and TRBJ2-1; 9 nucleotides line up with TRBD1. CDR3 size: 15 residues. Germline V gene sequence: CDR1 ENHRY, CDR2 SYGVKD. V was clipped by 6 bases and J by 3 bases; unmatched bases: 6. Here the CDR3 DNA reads TGTGCCATCAGGACCGGGACAGGGAGCTACAATGAGCAGTTCTTC. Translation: CAIRTGTGSYNEQFF.

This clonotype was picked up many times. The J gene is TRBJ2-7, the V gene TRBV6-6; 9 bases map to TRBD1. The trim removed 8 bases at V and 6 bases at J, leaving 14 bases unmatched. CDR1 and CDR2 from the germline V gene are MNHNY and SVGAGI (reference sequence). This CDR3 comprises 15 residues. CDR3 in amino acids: CASWGDRAFGSEQYF. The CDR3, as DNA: TGTGCCAGCTGGGGGGACAGGGCCTTCGGGTCCGAGCAGTACTTC.

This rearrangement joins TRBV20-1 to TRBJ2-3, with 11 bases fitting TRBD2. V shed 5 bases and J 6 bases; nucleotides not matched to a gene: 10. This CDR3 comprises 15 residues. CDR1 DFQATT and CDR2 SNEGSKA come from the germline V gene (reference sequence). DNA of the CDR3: TGCAGTGCTCCTGGACTAGCGGGTTGGGGGGATACGCAGTATTTT. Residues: CSAPGLAGWGDTQYF.

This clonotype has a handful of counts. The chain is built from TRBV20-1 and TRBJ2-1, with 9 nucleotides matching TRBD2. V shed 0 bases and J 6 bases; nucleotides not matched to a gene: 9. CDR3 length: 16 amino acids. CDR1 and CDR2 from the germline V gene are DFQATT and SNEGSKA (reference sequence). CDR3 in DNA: TGCAGTGCTAGAGATTGGGCTAGCGGGACCACCAATGAGCAGTTCTTC. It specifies CSARDWASGTTNEQFF.

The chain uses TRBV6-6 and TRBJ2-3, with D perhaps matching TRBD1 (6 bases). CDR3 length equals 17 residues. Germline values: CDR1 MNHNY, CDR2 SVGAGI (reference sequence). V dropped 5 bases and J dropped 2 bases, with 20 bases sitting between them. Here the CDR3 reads CASSNHGTPTFTDTQYF. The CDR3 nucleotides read TGTGCCAGCAGTAATCACGGGACACCAACTTTCACAGATACGCAGTATTTT.